Below are 9 T cell receptor beta chains sequenced from a single sample in a study of blood T cell repertoires in COVID-19 (TCRdb year 2020). Libraries were constructed by the immunoSEQ multiplex PCR assay. Entries here come from immuneACCESS through TCRdb and include only in-frame sequences with V and J called. Some clones fail to appear in such tables; in the studies checked, an unresolved V gene covers under half of the shortfall, and the cause of the remainder is unknown. The sample includes some 220,000 clones, with roughly 85% observed a single time. The ten largest make up about 2.5% of the sample. Sequencing input: peripheral blood. The receptors were sampled from a woman in her seventies with COVID-19, enrolled during active disease.

As concerns this clone: The same CDR3 is also encoded by other DNA sequences in this sample. The J gene is TRBJ1-5, the V gene TRBV18, with TRBD1 identical over 9 bases. The germline V gene encodes CDR1 KGHSH and CDR2 LQKENI. V lost 6 bases and J lost 7; bases outside the gene matches: 7. The CDR3 has 14 residues. The CDR3 here is CASSQDRGGQPQHF. For the CDR3, the DNA is TGTGCCAGCTCCCAGGACAGGGGAGGCCAGCCCCAGCATTTT.

The chain employs TRBV25-1 and TRBJ2-1; TRBD2 matches at 8 bases. Germline V gives CDR1 MGHDK, CDR2 SYGVNS. V lost 4 bases to trimming and J lost 7 bases; unmatched junction nucleotides: 9. The CDR3 is 15 amino acids. The CDR3 sequence: CASSAAGEVGNEQFF. The CDR3 nucleotides read TGTGCCAGCAGTGCAGCGGGAGAAGTAGGGAATGAGCAGTTCTTC.

The gene calls are TRBV19 and TRBJ1-1; D might be TRBD1 (6 bases). V lost 3 bases to trimming and J lost 4 bases, with 9 bases between them. Germline CDR1 reads LNHDA; CDR2 reads SQIVND (reference sequence). The CDR3 covers 13 residues. The DNA for the CDR3 is TGTGCCAGTAGTATTCTGACAGGCACTGAAGCTTTCTTT. Protein sequence: CASSILTGTEAFF. The whole variable domain, remainder taken from reference TRBV19 and TRBJ1-1, is DGGITQSPKYLFRKEGQNVTLSCEQNLNHDAMYWYRQDPGQGLRLIYYSQIVNDFQKGDIAEGYSVSREKKESFPLTVTSAQKNPTAFYLCASSILTGTEAFFGQGTRLTVV.

This clone was seen a single time. This chain links TRBV4-2 with TRBJ1-3, with D possibly matching TRBD1 (5 bases). With 1 base removed from V and 3 bases from J, the gap between germline ends came to 13 bases. Germline loops: CDR1 LGHNA, CDR2 YNFKEQ. The CDR3 loop spans 16 amino acids. The CDR3 DNA reads as TGTGCCAGCAGCCAAGTAGGAGGGGCGGATGGAAACACCATATATTTT. It specifies CASSQVGGADGNTIYF.

With regard to this clone: At one end the junction does not follow the germline gene, possibly because of a read error. J is TRBJ1-1 and V is TRBV6-5; D is unclear. In germline, CDR1 is MNHEY, CDR2 SVGAGI. The CDR3 totals 13 residues. The CDR3 DNA follows: TGTGCCAGCAATTACCTGCCCTTGGCCGAAGCTTTCTTT. Translated, it gives CASNYLPLAEAFF.

This clone was seen a single time. The chain links TRBV5-6 to TRBJ1-4, with a possible D match to TRBD1 (6 bases). The CDR3 consists of 13 residues. Germline lookup yields CDR1 SGHDT and CDR2 YYEEEE. V lost 4 bases and J 5 bases, leaving 9 bases between the germline ends. CDR3 loop: CASSPQGNEKLFF. The CDR3 nucleotides read TGTGCCAGCAGCCCACAGGGAAATGAAAAACTGTTTTTT. Based on the CDR3 plus reference TRBV5-6 and TRBJ1-4, the full variable domain is DAGVTQSPTHLIKTRGQQVTLRCSPKSGHDTVSWYQQALGQGPQFIFQYYEEEERQRGNFPDRFSGHQFPNYSSELNVNALLLGDSALYLCASSPQGNEKLFFGSGTQLSVL.

The J gene is TRBJ2-7, the V gene TRBV9, with D possibly matching TRBD1 (5 bases). CDR1 is SGDLS and CDR2 is YYNGEE in the germline V gene. V lost 3 bases, J lost 5 bases, and 12 bases lay in between. This CDR3 comprises 13 residues. The CDR3 protein is CASSAQLTDEQYF. The DNA of the CDR3 is TGTGCCAGCAGCGCACAACTGACAGACGAGCAGTACTTC. Full variable domain (remainder filled in from reference TRBV9 and TRBJ2-7): DSGVTQTPKHLITATGQRVTLRCSPRSGDLSVYWYQQSLDQGLQFLIQYYNGEERAKGNILERFSAQQFPDLHSELNLSSLELGDSALYFCASSAQLTDEQYFGPGTRLTVT.

J is TRBJ2-1 and V is TRBV21-1; the DNA was not used to check the table's D call, TRBD2. TRBV21-1 is flagged as a pseudogene. The CDR3 is 16 amino acids. CDR3 sequence reads: CASSKWGEAGYNEQFF. In DNA, the CDR3 is TGTGCCAGCAGCAAATGGGGGGAGGCTGGCTACAATGAGCAGTTCTTC.

The chain carries TRBV7-3 and TRBJ2-3; D is ambiguous. The V gene lost 3 bases and the J gene lost 2 bases, with 9 bases spanning the gap. The CDR3 runs to 14 residues. Germline V gene sequence: CDR1 SGHTA, CDR2 FQGTGA. Here the CDR3 DNA reads TGTGCCAGCAGCTTGCGACACTCCACAGATACGCAGTATTTT. Its translation: CASSLRHSTDTQYF.